At least ten counts were recorded for the clone carrying this TCR beta chain. Its antigen is unidentified. These data come from a study of neurological immune-mediated disorders. General study findings and limits: The expanded clones of different subjects shared no CDR3 amino acid sequences (suggesting private repertoires in all groups). Multiple sclerosis, the disease with the least TCR clonal expansion, fell below healthy controls, whereas HTLV-1-associated myelopathy showed the most.

It was by 5'RACE with 10-nucleotide random UMIs that the cDNA was made. Every sequencing run returned over 170 million TCR-beta sequences, which were derived from 15-18 subjects. TCRdb re-analysed the 5' RACE reads in MiXCR, keeping a single row per CDR3 protein. The sample holds some 37,000 distinct CDR3 sequences, 10% seen once. Germline values: CDR1 DFQATT, CDR2 SNEGSKA (reference sequence). The CDR3 spans 12 residues. V was trimmed by 6 bases and J by 1 base, leaving 9 bases between them. The sequenced sample consisted of PBMCs. The chain couples TRBV20-1 to TRBJ1-2; D is possibly TRBD1 (5 bases). The receptor comes from a woman in her twenties or thirties with HTLV-1-associated myelopathy (HAM/TSP). For the CDR3, the DNA is TGCAGTGCCCCCAGGGATAACTATGGCTACACCTTC. Its protein product is CSAPRDNYGYTF.